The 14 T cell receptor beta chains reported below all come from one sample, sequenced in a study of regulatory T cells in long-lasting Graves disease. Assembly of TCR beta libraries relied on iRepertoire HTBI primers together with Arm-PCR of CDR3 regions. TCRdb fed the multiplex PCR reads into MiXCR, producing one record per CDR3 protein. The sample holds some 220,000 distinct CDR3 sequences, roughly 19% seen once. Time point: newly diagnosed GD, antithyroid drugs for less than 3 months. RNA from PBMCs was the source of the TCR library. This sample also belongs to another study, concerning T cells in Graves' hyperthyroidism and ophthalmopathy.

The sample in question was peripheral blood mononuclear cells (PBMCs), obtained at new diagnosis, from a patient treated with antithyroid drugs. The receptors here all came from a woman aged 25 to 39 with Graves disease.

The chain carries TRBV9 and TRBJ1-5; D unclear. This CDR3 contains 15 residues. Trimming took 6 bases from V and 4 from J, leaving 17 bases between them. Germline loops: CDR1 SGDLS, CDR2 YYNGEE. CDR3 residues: CASNTDGKGNQPQHF. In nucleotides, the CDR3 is TGTGCCAGCAACACAGACGGGAAGGGAAATCAGCCCCAGCATTTT.

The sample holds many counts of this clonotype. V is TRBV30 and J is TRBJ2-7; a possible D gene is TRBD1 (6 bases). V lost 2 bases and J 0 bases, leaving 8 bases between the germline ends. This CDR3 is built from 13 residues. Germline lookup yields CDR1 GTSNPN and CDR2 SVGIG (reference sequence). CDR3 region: CAWSMTGSYEQYF. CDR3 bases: TGTGCCTGGAGTATGACAGGCTCCTACGAGCAGTACTTC. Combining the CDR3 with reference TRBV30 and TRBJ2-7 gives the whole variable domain SQTIHQWPATLVQPVGSPLSLECTVEGTSNPNLYWYRQAAGRGLQLLFYSVGIGQISSEVPQNLSASRPQDRQFILSSKKLLLSDSGFYLCAWSMTGSYEQYFGPGTRLTVT.

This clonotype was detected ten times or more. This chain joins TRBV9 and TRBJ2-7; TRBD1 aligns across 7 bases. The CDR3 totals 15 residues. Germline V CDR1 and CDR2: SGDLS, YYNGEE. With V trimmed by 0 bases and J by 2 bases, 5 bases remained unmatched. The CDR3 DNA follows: TGTGCCAGCAGCGTAGATACAGGGGCGACCTACGAGCAGTACTTC. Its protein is CASSVDTGATYEQYF.

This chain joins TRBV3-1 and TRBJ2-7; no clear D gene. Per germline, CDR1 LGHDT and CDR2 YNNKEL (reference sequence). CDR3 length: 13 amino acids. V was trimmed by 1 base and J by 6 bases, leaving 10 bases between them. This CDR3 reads CASSQVPDAEQYF. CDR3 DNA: TGTGCCAGCAGCCAAGTACCCGACGCCGAGCAGTACTTC.

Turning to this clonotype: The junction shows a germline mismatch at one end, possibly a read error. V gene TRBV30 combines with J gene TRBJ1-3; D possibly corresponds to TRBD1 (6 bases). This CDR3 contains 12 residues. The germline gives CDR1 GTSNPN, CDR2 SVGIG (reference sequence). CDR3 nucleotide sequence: TGTGCCAACCTACACGAATGGGGGCACCAAAATTTC. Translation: CANLHEWGHQNF.

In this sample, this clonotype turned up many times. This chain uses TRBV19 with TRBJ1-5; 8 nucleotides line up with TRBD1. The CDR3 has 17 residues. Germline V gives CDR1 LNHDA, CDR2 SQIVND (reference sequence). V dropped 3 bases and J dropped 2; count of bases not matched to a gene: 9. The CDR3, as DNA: TGTGCCAGTAGTATCGGGGGACAGGTCCTGGGCAATCAGCCCCAGCATTTT. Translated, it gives CASSIGGQVLGNQPQHF. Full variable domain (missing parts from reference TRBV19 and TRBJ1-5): DGGITQSPKYLFRKEGQNVTLSCEQNLNHDAMYWYRQDPGQGLRLIYYSQIVNDFQKGDIAEGYSVSREKKESFPLTVTSAQKNPTAFYLCASSIGGQVLGNQPQHFGDGTRLSIL.

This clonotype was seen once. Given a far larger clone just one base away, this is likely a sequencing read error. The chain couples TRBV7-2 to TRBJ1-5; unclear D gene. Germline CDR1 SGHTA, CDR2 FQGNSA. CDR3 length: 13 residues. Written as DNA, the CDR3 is TGTGCCAGCAGCTTACAGCGGAGGGAGCCCCAGCGTTTT. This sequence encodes CASSLQRREPQRF.

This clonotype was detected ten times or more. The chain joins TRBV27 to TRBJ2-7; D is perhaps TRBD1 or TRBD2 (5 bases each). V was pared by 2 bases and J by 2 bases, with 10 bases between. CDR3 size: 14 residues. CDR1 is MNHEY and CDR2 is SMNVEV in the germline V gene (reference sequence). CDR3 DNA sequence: TGTGCCAGCAGTTTACTGGGGGTCCCCTACGAGCAGTACTTC. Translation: CASSLLGVPYEQYF.

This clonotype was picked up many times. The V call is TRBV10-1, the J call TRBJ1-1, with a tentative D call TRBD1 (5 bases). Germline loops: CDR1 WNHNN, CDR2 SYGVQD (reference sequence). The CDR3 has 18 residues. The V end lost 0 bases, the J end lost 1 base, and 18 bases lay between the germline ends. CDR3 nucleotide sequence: TGCGCCAGCAGTGAGTCTGGCTTTCCGTACAGGTCGAACACTGAAGCTTTCTTT. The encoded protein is CASSESGFPYRSNTEAFF.

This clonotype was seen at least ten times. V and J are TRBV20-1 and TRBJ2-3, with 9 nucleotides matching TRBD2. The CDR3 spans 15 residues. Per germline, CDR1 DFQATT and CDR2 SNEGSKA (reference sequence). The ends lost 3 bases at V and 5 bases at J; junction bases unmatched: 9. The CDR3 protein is CSASWVAGVIDTQYF. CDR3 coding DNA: TGCAGTGCTAGTTGGGTAGCGGGAGTTATAGATACGCAGTATTTT.

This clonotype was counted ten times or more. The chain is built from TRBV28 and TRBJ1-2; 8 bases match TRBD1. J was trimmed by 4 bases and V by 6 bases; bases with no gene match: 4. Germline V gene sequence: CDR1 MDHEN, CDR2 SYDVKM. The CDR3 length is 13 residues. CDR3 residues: CASRVGQAYGYTF. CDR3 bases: TGTGCCAGCAGAGTGGGACAGGCCTATGGCTACACCTTC.

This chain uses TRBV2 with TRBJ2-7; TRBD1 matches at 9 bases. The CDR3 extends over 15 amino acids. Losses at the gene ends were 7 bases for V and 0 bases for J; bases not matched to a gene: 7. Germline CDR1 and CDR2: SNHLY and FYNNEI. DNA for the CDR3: TGTGCCAGCACCTGGGGGGGACAGGGCTCCTACGAGCAGTACTTC. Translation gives CASTWGGQGSYEQYF.

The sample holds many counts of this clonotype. In nucleotides, the CDR3 is TGTGCCAGCTCCTCGGGGAGGCTTAATAGCAATCAGCCCCAGCATTTT. Translating it yields CASSSGRLNSNQPQHF. The chain recombines TRBV18 with TRBJ1-5; D is unresolved. The CDR3 loop spans 16 amino acids. Germline loops: CDR1 KGHSH, CDR2 LQKENI. V dropped 6 bases and J dropped 0 bases, with 15 bases sitting between them.

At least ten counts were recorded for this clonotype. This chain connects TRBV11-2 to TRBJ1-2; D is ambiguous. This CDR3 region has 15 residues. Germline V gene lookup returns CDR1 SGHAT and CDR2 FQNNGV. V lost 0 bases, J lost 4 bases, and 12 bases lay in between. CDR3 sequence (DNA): TGTGCCAGCAGCTTAGATTCTCGGGAGATCTATGGCTACACCTTC. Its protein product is CASSLDSREIYGYTF.